A single sample is the source of the 24 T cell receptor beta chains below, sequenced in a study of T cells in localized non-small cell lung cancer. Assay: immunoSEQ multiplex PCR; the TCRdb copy retains only in-frame clones and omits some. Of roughly 26,000 clones listed, roughly 80% were seen once; the top ten hold 9.5% to 10%. The specimen comprised peripheral blood, sampled before any cancer treatment. These receptors were collected from a man between 40 and 69 years old with stage III squamous cell lung carcinoma.

The chain uses TRBV6-4 and TRBJ2-1; 16 positions agree with TRBD2. The CDR3 runs to 16 residues. Losses at the gene ends were 2 bases for V and 6 bases for J; bases not matched to a gene: 1. The germline V gene has CDR1 MRHNA and CDR2 SNTAGT. The CDR3 DNA follows: TGTGCCAGCAGTGACGGGACTAGCGGGGGGGCCAATGAGCAGTTCTTC. Its protein product is CASSDGTSGGANEQFF.

The gene calls are TRBV6-6 and TRBJ2-7; 8 positions agree with TRBD1. The V gene end was trimmed by 5 bases and the J gene end by 1 base; junction bases not matched to a gene: 4. Germline V lookup: CDR1 MNHNY, CDR2 SVGAGI (reference sequence). The CDR3 is 14 amino acids. The CDR3 region is CASSDRQGSYEQYV. CDR3 DNA: TGTGCCAGCAGTGACCGACAGGGGTCCTACGAGCAGTACGTC.

V is TRBV7-8 and J is TRBJ2-7, with D tentatively TRBD2 (6 bases). CDR1 and CDR2 (germline): SGHVS, FQNEAQ. The CDR3 consists of 16 residues. V lost 4 bases to trimming and J lost 5 bases, with 21 bases between them. The CDR3 loop is CASSSGSLGTLHEQYF. In DNA, the CDR3 is TGTGCCAGCAGCTCAGGATCCTTAGGGACTCTCCACGAGCAGTACTTC.

This chain links TRBV15 with TRBJ2-6; D is possibly TRBD2 (6 bases). The ends were cut back, 5 bases at V and 0 bases at J, with 17 bases in the middle. CDR1 and CDR2 (germline): LNHNV, YYDKDF (reference sequence). The CDR3 has 18 amino acids. For the CDR3, the DNA is TGTGCCACCAGCTCTCCGGGCCAGGACTACTCTGGGGCCAACGTCCTGACTTTC. It is translated as CATSSPGQDYSGANVLTF.

In this sample, this clone turned up once. The rearrangement joins TRBV28 to TRBJ1-4, with 10 nucleotides matching TRBD1. Looked up from germline, CDR1 is MDHEN and CDR2 is SYDVKM. The J segment lost 8 bases and the V segment lost 5 bases, leaving 2 bases of the junction unmatched. The CDR3 loop spans 13 amino acids. The CDR3 here is CASSRDRGEKLFF. The CDR3 nucleotides read TGTGCCAGCAGTAGGGACAGGGGCGAAAAACTGTTTTTT. The full variable domain, in which reference TRBV28 and TRBJ1-4 provide the parts outside the CDR3, is DVKVTQSSRYLVKRTGEKVFLECVQDMDHENMFWYRQDPGLGLRLIYFSYDVKMKEKGDIPEGYSVSREKKERFSLILESASTNQTSMYLCASSRDRGEKLFFGSGTQLSVL.

This clone was found once. The rearrangement joins TRBV7-6 to TRBJ2-3, with a tentative D call TRBD2 (6 bases). This CDR3 has 11 residues. V lost 4 bases and J 11 bases, leaving 10 bases between the germline ends. The germline V gene has CDR1 SGHVS and CDR2 FNYEAQ. The CDR3 DNA reads TGTGCCAGCAGCTCCGGGACTTTGCAGTATTTT. It is translated as CASSSGTLQYF. The complete variable domain, with remaining parts taken from reference TRBV7-6 and TRBJ2-3, reads GAGVSQSPRYKVTKRGQDVALRCDPISGHVSLYWYRQALGQGPEFLTYFNYEAQQDKSGLPNDRFSAERPEGSISTLTIQRTEQRDSAMYRCASSSGTLQYFGPGTRLTVL.

The chain joins TRBV9 to TRBJ1-6, with no clear D. The V end was cut by 0 bases, the J end by 7 bases, with 11 bases between. The CDR3 has 15 residues. Germline loops: CDR1 SGDLS, CDR2 YYNGEE. In nucleotides, the CDR3 is TGTGCCAGCAGCGTAGAGTCGACATTGAATTCACCCCTCCACTTT. Translation gives CASSVESTLNSPLHF.

The V call is TRBV28, the J call TRBJ1-3; possibly TRBD1 for D (6 bases). Trimming took 5 bases from V and 0 from J, leaving 11 bases between them. Per germline, CDR1 MDHEN and CDR2 SYDVKM. This CDR3 has 15 amino acids. The CDR3 here is CASSTTGPSGNTIYF. For the CDR3, the DNA is TGTGCCAGCAGTACAACAGGGCCCTCTGGAAACACCATATATTTT.

The chain combines TRBV5-1 with TRBJ1-1; possible D gene TRBD1, 5 bases. This CDR3 comprises 15 residues. Germline assignment: CDR1 SGHRS and CDR2 YFSETQ. Trimming left V 0 bases short and J 8 bases short, with 17 bases between. The CDR3 region is CASSLGSGATGEAFF. As DNA, the CDR3 is TGCGCCAGCAGCTTGGGGAGTGGGGCTACAGGAGAAGCTTTCTTT.

The rearrangement links TRBV5-1 to TRBJ2-5; tentatively, D is TRBD1 (6 bases). This CDR3 comprises 15 residues. With 1 base removed from V and 3 bases from J, the gap between germline ends came to 13 bases. Germline CDR1 reads SGHRS; CDR2 reads YFSETQ. The CDR3, as DNA: TGCGCCAGCAGCTTGTCCGGACAGCATGAAGAGACCCAGTACTTC. Its protein is CASSLSGQHEETQYF.

The sample holds a few counts of this clone. The chain uses TRBV18 and TRBJ2-3; 8 positions agree with TRBD1. J was trimmed by 2 bases and V by 3 bases; bases with no gene match: 4. Germline CDR1 KGHSH, CDR2 LQKENI. CDR3 size: 15 residues. CDR3 residues: CASSPRQGTTDTQYF. The CDR3 DNA follows: TGTGCCAGCTCACCCAGACAGGGGACCACAGATACGCAGTATTTT. Looking up the rest from reference TRBV18 and TRBJ2-3 gives the full variable domain: NAGVMQNPRHLVRRRGQEARLRCSPMKGHSHVYWYRQLPEEGLKFMVYLQKENIIDESGMPKERFSAEFPKEGPSILRIQQVVRGDSAAYFCASSPRQGTTDTQYFGPGTRLTVL.

This rearrangement joins TRBV30 to TRBJ1-5; D is unclear. CDR3 size: 13 residues. The germline V gene encodes CDR1 GTSNPN and CDR2 SVGIG (reference sequence). Deletions cut 5 bases from V and 7 bases from J, with 15 bases between. The CDR3 here is CAWSTDAGQPQHF. The CDR3 nucleotides read TGTGCCTGGTCGACGGACGCGGGGCAGCCCCAGCATTTT.

DNA for the CDR3: TGTGCCAGCAGCTTGGCGACAGGGGGCCCAGAGCAGTACTTC. Residues: CASSLATGGPEQYF. The V call is TRBV5-5, the J call TRBJ2-7; 10 bases align to TRBD1. The CDR3 length is 14 residues. V trimming: 0 bases; J trimming: 7 bases; junction bases outside the gene matches: 4. Germline lookup yields CDR1 SGHKS and CDR2 YYEKEE (reference sequence). The entire variable domain, with the rest obtained from reference TRBV5-5 and TRBJ2-7, is as follows: DAGVTQSPTHLIKTRGQQVTLRCSPISGHKSVSWYQQVLGQGPQFIFQYYEKEERGRGNFPDRFSARQFPNYSSELNVNALLLGDSALYLCASSLATGGPEQYFGPGTRLTVT.

A word on this clone: Mismatch with germline at one junction end may stem from a read error. The J gene is TRBJ2-3, the V gene TRBV6-1, with D possibly being TRBD1 (5 bases). CDR1 and CDR2 (germline): MNHNS, SASEGT. The CDR3 contains 12 residues. The CDR3 reads CASREGADTQYF. For the CDR3, the DNA is TGTGCCAGCAGGGAAGGGGCAGATACGCAGTATTTT.

The rearrangement links TRBV5-4 to TRBJ1-1, with 7 positions matching TRBD1. The ends lost 4 bases at V and 5 bases at J; junction bases unmatched: 14. Germline assignment: CDR1 SGHNT and CDR2 YYREEE (reference sequence). CDR3 length: 16 amino acids. CDR3 nucleotide sequence: TGTGCCAGCAGCGAGGGGGCAGTGACTACAGTGACTGAAGCTTTCTTT. Translated, it gives CASSEGAVTTVTEAFF.

This clone was detected once. The chain links TRBV6-6 to TRBJ2-7, with no clear D. This CDR3 has 13 amino acids. Germline assignment: CDR1 MNHNY and CDR2 SVGAGI (reference sequence). V was clipped by 4 bases and J by 3 bases, with 10 bases between them. CDR3 region: CASSSPGLYEQYF. The DNA for the CDR3 is TGTGCCAGCAGTTCCCCCGGCCTCTACGAGCAGTACTTC.

The chain links TRBV4-1 to TRBJ2-1, with D possibly being TRBD2 (5 bases). CDR3 length equals 14 residues. Germline V gene lookup returns CDR1 MGHRA and CDR2 YSYEKL. Trimming removed 3 bases at V and 7 bases at J, with 13 bases between. The CDR3: CASSQTNVRNEQFF. CDR3 in DNA: TGCGCCAGCAGCCAGACTAACGTGAGGAATGAGCAGTTCTTC.

V is TRBV29-1 and J is TRBJ1-1; D is possibly TRBD1 (6 bases). V was clipped by 5 bases and J by 1 base, with 11 bases between them. This CDR3 has 13 amino acids. Germline-derived CDR1 and CDR2 are SQVTM and ANQGSEA. The CDR3 DNA reads as TGCAGCGTTCCGGGGACATGGAACACTGAAGCTTTCTTT. Translation: CSVPGTWNTEAFF.

The chain recombines TRBV25-1 with TRBJ1-1; unclear D gene. Germline CDR1 MGHDK, CDR2 SYGVNS. Trimming removed 5 bases from V and 0 bases from J, with 7 bases in between. There are 13 residues in the CDR3. CDR3 region: CASSPDLNTEAFF. CDR3 bases: TGTGCCAGCAGTCCAGATTTGAACACTGAAGCTTTCTTT.

The chain uses TRBV6-5 and TRBJ2-7; no definite D call. V was shortened by 1 base and J by 7 bases, with 11 bases between the two germline ends. Germline V gene sequence: CDR1 MNHEY, CDR2 SVGAGI. The length of the CDR3 is 13 residues. The CDR3 sequence is CASSYYPSGEQYV. Written as DNA, the CDR3 is TGTGCCAGCAGTTACTACCCCTCTGGTGAGCAGTACGTC.

CDR3 residues: CAWSVRGAPGELFF. The CDR3 DNA follows: TGTGCCTGGAGTGTACGAGGGGCCCCGGGGGAGCTGTTTTTT. This chain uses TRBV30 with TRBJ2-2; D could derive from TRBD1 or TRBD2 (5 bases each). The V end lost 0 bases, the J end lost 8 bases, and 13 bases lay between the germline ends. The CDR3 is 14 residues long. From germline, CDR1 is GTSNPN and CDR2 SVGIG (reference sequence).

The chain combines TRBV30 with TRBJ2-3, with 10 positions matching TRBD2. The CDR3 runs 16 residues. With 2 bases clipped from V and 5 bases from J, the junction kept 10 bases outside the gene matches. Germline CDR1 is GTSNPN and CDR2 is SVGIG (reference sequence). The CDR3 nucleotides are TGTGCCTGGAGTCCACTCCGATTAGCGGGGGGAGATACGCAGTATTTT. It yields the protein CAWSPLRLAGGDTQYF.

This clone was seen a few times. The chain links TRBV18 to TRBJ1-2; D may be TRBD1 (6 bases). Per the germline V gene, CDR1 is KGHSH and CDR2 is LQKENI. The CDR3 is made up of 16 amino acids. V gave up 3 bases and J gave up 0 bases, with 14 bases separating them. In DNA form, the CDR3 reads TGTGCCAGCTCACCTCAGAACCAGGGGCCTAACTATGGCTACACCTTC. Its protein product is CASSPQNQGPNYGYTF.

The chain combines TRBV5-1 with TRBJ2-1; a weak D match, TRBD1 (5 bases). The CDR3 has 14 residues. The V end lost 0 bases, the J end lost 5 bases, and 9 bases lay between the germline ends. Germline assignment: CDR1 SGHRS and CDR2 YFSETQ. CDR3: CASSLATANNEQFF. The CDR3 coding sequence is TGCGCCAGCAGCTTGGCGACAGCTAACAATGAGCAGTTCTTC.